This T cell receptor (beta chain) derives from a study of T cells and Merkel cell carcinoma outcomes. Study observations and caveats: Merkel cell carcinoma outcomes were reportedly predicted by repertoire and T-cell density.

A remark on this clone: Its antigen is unknown.

V lost 2 bases to trimming and J lost 4 bases, with 6 bases between them. The CDR3 loop spans 13 amino acids. Germline lookup yields CDR1 MDHEN and CDR2 SYDVKM. Assay: immunoSEQ multiplex PCR; the TCRdb copy retains only in-frame clones and omits some. The profile shows 15,000 to 17,000 clones, 80% to 90% of them singletons. V gene TRBV28 combines with J gene TRBJ2-1; no reliable D call. The sequence was obtained from a human donor with Merkel cell carcinoma. The sequenced sample was tumor tissue from Merkel cell carcinoma. CDR3: CASSLTQYNEQFF. CDR3 nucleotide sequence: TGTGCCAGCAGTTTAACTCAGTACAATGAGCAGTTCTTC.